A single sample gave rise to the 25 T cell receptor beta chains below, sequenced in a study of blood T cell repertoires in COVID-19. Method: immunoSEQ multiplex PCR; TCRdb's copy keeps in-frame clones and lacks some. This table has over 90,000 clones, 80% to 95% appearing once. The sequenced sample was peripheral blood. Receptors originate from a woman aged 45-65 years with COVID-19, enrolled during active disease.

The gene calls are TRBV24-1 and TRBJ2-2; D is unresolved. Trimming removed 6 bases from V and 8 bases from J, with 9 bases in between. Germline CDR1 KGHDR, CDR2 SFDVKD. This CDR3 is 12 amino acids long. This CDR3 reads CATSISSGELFF. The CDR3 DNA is TGTGCCACCAGTATATCTTCGGGGGAGCTGTTTTTT.

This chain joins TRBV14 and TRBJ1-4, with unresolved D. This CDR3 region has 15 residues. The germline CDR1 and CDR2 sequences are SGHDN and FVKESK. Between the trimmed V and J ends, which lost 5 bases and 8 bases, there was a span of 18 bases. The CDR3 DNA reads TGTGCCAGCAGCTCCACGTATCCTAATCGAGAAAAACTGTTTTTT. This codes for CASSSTYPNREKLFF.

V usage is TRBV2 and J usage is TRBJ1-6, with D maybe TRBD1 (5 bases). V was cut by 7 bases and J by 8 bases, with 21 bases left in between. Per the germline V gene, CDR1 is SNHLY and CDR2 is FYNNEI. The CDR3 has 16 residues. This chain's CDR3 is CASTPRGMGGDSPLHF. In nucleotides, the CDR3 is TGTGCCAGCACCCCGCGGGGTATGGGGGGAGATTCACCCCTCCACTTT.

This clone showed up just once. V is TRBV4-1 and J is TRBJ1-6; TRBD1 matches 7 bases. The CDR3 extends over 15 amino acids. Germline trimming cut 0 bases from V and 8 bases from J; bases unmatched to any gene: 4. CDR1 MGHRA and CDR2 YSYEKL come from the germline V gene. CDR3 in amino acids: CASSQESRGYSPLHF. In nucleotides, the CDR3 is TGCGCCAGCAGCCAAGAATCCAGGGGGTATTCACCCCTCCACTTT.

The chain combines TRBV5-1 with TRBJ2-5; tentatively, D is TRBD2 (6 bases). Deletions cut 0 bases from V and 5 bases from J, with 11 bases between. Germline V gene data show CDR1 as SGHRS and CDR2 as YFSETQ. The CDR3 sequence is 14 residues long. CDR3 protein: CASSLAGGAETQYF. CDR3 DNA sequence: TGCGCCAGCAGCTTGGCCGGAGGGGCGGAGACCCAGTACTTC.

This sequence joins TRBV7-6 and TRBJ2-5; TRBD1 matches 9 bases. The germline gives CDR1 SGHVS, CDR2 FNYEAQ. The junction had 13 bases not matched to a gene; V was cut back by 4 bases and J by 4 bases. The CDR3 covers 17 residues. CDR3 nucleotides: TGTGCCAGCAGCTGGCCCGACAGGGGGAGGCTTGGAGAGACCCAGTACTTC. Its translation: CASSWPDRGRLGETQYF. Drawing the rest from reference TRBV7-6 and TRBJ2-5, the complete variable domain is GAGVSQSPRYKVTKRGQDVALRCDPISGHVSLYWYRQALGQGPEFLTYFNYEAQQDKSGLPNDRFSAERPEGSISTLTIQRTEQRDSAMYRCASSWPDRGRLGETQYFGPGTRLLVL.

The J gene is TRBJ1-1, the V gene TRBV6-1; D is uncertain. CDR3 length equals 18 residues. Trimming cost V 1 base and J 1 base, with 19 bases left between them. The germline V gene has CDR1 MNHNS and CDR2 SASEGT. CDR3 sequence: CASSEEIYGRPANTEAFF. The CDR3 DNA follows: TGTGCCAGCAGTGAAGAGATCTATGGCAGGCCCGCGAACACTGAAGCTTTCTTT.

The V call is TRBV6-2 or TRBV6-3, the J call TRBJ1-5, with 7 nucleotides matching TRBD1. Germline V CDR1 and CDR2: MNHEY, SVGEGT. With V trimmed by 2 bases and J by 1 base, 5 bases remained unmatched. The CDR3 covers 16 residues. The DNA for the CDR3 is TGTGCCAGCAGTTACCCCAAACAGGGGAGCAATCAGCCCCAGCATTTT. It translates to CASSYPKQGSNQPQHF.

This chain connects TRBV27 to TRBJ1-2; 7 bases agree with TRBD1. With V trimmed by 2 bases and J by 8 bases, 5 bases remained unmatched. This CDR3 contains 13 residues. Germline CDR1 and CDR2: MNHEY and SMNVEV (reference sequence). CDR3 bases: TGTGCCAGCAGTTTAATACAGGGGACCGGCTACACCTTC. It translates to CASSLIQGTGYTF.

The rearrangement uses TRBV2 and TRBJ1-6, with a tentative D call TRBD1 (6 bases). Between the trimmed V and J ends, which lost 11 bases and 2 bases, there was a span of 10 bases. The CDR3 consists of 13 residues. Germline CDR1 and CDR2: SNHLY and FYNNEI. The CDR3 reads CAGRDTYNSPLHF. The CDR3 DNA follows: TGTGCCGGACGGGACACCTATAATTCACCCCTCCACTTT. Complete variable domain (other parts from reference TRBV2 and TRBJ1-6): EPEVTQTPSHQVTQMGQEVILRCVPISNHLYFYWYRQILGQKVEFLVSFYNNEISEKSEIFDDQFSVERPDGSNFTLKIRSTKLEDSAMYFCAGRDTYNSPLHFGNGTRLTVT.

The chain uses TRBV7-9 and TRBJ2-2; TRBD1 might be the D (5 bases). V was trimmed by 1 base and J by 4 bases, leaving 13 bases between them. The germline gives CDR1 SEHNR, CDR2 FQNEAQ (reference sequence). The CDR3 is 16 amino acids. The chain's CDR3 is CASSLVLQVSTGELFF. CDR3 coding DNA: TGTGCCAGCAGCTTAGTTTTACAGGTCTCCACCGGGGAGCTGTTTTTT.

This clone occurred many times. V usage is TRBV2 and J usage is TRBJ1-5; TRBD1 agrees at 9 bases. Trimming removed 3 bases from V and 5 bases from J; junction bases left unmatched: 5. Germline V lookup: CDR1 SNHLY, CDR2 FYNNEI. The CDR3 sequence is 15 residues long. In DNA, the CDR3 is TGTGCCAGCAGTGAGGGGGACAGGGCCCATCAGCCCCAGCATTTT. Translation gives CASSEGDRAHQPQHF.

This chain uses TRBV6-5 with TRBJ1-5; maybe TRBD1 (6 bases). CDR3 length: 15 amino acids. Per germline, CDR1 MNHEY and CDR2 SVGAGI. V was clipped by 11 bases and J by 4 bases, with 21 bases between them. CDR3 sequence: CAGAPTGRGNQPQHF. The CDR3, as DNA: TGTGCCGGCGCCCCCACAGGGAGGGGGAATCAGCCCCAGCATTTT.

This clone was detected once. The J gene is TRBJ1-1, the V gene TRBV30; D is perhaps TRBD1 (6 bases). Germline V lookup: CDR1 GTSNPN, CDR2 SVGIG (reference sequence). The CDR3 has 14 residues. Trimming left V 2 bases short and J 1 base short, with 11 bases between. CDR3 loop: CAWSLLGGNTEAFF. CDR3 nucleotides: TGTGCCTGGAGTCTTTTAGGGGGGAACACTGAAGCTTTCTTT.

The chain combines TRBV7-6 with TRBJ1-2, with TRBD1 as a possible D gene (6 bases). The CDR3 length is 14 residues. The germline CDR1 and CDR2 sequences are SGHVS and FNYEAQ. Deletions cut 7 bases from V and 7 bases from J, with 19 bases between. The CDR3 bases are TGTGCCAGCAAAATAGAACAGGGATCGGCTGGCTACACCTTC. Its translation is CASKIEQGSAGYTF.

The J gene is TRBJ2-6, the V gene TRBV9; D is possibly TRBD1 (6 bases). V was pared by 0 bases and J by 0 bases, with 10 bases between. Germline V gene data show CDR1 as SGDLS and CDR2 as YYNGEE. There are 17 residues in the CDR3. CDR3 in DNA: TGTGCCAGCAGCGTAGCAGGGGCATACTCTGGGGCCAACGTCCTGACTTTC. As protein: CASSVAGAYSGANVLTF.

CDR3 sequence: CASSKPGQGRSYEQYF. CDR3 nucleotide sequence: TGTGCCAGCAGTAAGCCGGGACAGGGGCGATCCTACGAGCAGTACTTC. The rearrangement links TRBV27 to TRBJ2-7, with 10 bases matching TRBD1. V was pared by 5 bases and J by 1 base, with 8 bases of the junction left unmatched. CDR3 length: 16 residues. CDR1 MNHEY and CDR2 SMNVEV come from the germline V gene (reference sequence).

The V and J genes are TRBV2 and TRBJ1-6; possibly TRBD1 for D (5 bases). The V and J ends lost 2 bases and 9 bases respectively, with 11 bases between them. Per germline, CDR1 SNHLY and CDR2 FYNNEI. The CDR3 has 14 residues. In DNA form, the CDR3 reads TGTGCCAGCAGTGAACGTTGGGGCGGTTCACCCCTCCACTTT. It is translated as CASSERWGGSPLHF.

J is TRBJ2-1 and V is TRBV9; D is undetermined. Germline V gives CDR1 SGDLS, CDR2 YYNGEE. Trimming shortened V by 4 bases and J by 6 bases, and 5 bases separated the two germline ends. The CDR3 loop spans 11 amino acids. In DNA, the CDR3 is TGTGCCAGCAGCCCCGGCAATGAGCAGTTCTTC. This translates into CASSPGNEQFF.

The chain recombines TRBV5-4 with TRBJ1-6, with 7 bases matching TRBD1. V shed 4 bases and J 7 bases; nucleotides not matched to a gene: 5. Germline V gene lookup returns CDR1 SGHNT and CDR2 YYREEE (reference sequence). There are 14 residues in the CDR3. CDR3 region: CASSRRDSNSPLHF. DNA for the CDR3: TGTGCCAGCAGCCGCCGGGACAGCAATTCACCCCTCCACTTT.

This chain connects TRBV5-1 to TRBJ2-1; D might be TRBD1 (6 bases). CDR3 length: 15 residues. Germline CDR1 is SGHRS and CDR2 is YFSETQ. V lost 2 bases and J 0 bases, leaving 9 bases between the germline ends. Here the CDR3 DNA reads TGCGCCAGCAGCTTCTACAGGGACTCCTACAATGAGCAGTTCTTC. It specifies CASSFYRDSYNEQFF.

The chain's CDR3 is CASSFGQTLSGNTIYF. The CDR3 region has the DNA TGTGCCAGCAGCTTTGGACAGACTCTCTCTGGAAACACCATATATTTT. This chain links TRBV11-3 with TRBJ1-3, with D tentatively TRBD1 (6 bases). The CDR3 is 16 amino acids. The V end was cut by 3 bases, the J end by 0 bases, with 12 bases between. Germline loops: CDR1 SGHNT, CDR2 YENEEA.

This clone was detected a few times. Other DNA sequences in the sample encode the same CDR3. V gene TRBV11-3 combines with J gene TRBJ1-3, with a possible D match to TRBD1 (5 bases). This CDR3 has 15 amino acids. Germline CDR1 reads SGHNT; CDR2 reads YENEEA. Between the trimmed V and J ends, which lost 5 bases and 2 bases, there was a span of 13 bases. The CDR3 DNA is TGTGCCAGCAGCCCGGGTCAGGGCCCTGGAAACACCATATATTTT. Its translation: CASSPGQGPGNTIYF.

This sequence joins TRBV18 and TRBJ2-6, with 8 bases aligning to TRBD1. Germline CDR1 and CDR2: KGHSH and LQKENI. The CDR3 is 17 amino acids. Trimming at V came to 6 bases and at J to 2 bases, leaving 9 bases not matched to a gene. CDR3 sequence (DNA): TGTGCCAGCTCCCAACCAACAGGGGGAGCTGGGGCCAACGTCCTGACTTTC. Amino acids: CASSQPTGGAGANVLTF.

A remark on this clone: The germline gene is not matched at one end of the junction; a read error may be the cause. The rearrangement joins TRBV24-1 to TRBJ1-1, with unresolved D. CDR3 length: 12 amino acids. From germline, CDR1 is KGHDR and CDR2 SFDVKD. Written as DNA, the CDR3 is TGTGCCACCAGTGAGTTTTCCGGGGAAGCCTTCTTT. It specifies CATSEFSGEAFF.